The rows below give T cell receptor beta chains drawn from one sample of a study of blood T cell repertoires in COVID-19. TCRdb's copy holds only in-frame clones and misses some; the assay was immunoSEQ multiplex PCR. This sample has about 210,000 clones, with around 80% found just once. What was sequenced was peripheral blood. All receptors derive from a man over 45 with active or convalescent COVID-19. The CDR3 runs from the conserved cysteine through the conserved F or W. The D gene is left open where the match is weak. Clone sizes are given selectively: once, few, many, or a class where the clone is expanded.

j_call d_call clone_size v_call cdr3_aa cdr3_nt
TRBJ1-1 . . TRBV6-1 CASRPEGTANPKAFF TGTGCCAGCAGGCCGGAGGGGACCGCTAATCCCAAAGCTTTCTTT
TRBJ1-2 TRBD1 . TRBV2 CASRAGGLRGYTF TGTGCCAGCAGGGCAGGGGGACTTCGAGGCTACACCTTC
TRBJ1-2 TRBD1 . TRBV5-4 CASSSFTGTGGGYGYTF TGTGCCAGCAGCTCCTTTACCGGGACAGGGGGGGGATATGGCTACACCTTC
TRBJ1-1 . . TRBV12-5 CASGPQGTEAFF TGTGCTAGTGGTCCCCAGGGGACTGAAGCTTTCTTT
TRBJ1-1 . . TRBV19 CASRGRRSERAEAFF TGTGCCAGTAGGGGCCGGAGGTCCGAACGGGCTGAAGCTTTCTTT
TRBJ2-5 . . TRBV7-9 CASSLAGDLETQYF TGTGCCAGCAGCTTAGCTGGGGACTTAGAGACCCAGTACTTC
TRBJ1-6 . . TRBV5-4 CASSFRDINSPLHF TGTGCCAGCAGCTTCCGGGATATCAATTCACCCCTCCACTTT
TRBJ1-5 . . TRBV28 CASSFRGGPKAQHF TGTGCCAGCAGTTTCCGGGGAGGGCCCAAGGCCCAGCATTTT
TRBJ2-7 . . TRBV6-5 CASSYSGTNYEQYF TGTGCCAGCAGTTACTCGGGGACAAACTACGAGCAGTACTTC
TRBJ2-7 TRBD2 . TRBV4-1 CASSPSGASPSYEQYF TGCGCCAGCAGCCCTAGCGGGGCTTCCCCTTCCTACGAGCAGTACTTC
TRBJ1-6 TRBD1 . TRBV9 CASNRGGFDSPLHF TGTGCCAGCAACAGGGGGGGATTCGATTCACCCCTCCACTTT
TRBJ2-2 TRBD1 . TRBV9 CASNAQGSGELFF TGTGCCAGCAACGCACAGGGGTCCGGGGAGCTGTTTTTT
TRBJ1-3 . few TRBV7-9 CASSPEGLPGNTIYF TGTGCCAGCAGCCCCGAGGGCCTGCCTGGAAACACCATATATTTT
TRBJ2-7 TRBD1 . TRBV7-9 CASSLRGQGSYEQYF TGTGCCAGCAGCTTAAGGGGACAGGGGTCCTACGAGCAGTACTTC
TRBJ1-2 . . TRBV7-3 CASSEKPLYGYTF TGTGCCAGCAGCGAGAAGCCTCTATATGGCTACACCTTC
TRBJ1-2 . . TRBV2 CASSLYSDGYTF TGTGCCAGCAGCCTTTATTCCGATGGCTACACCTTC
TRBJ1-1 TRBD1 . TRBV5-6 CASMPTGRRTEAFF TGTGCCAGCATGCCGACAGGGCGGAGGACTGAAGCTTTCTTT
TRBJ2-5 . . TRBV7-9 CASSRQPQETQYF TGTGCCAGCAGCAGACAGCCCCAAGAGACCCAGTACTTC
TRBJ2-1 TRBD1 . TRBV7-2 CASSLGGTGHNEQFF TGTGCCAGCAGCTTAGGAGGGACAGGGCACAATGAGCAGTTCTTC
TRBJ1-3 . . TRBV19 CASNSHIAGNTIYF TGTGCCAGTAACAGCCACATAGCTGGAAACACCATATATTTT
TRBJ2-7 TRBD2 . TRBV28 CASSSRLAVSYEQYF TGTGCCAGCAGTTCTCGTCTAGCGGTCTCCTACGAGCAGTACTTC
TRBJ1-4 TRBD1 . TRBV7-9 CASSRQGKVVNEKLFF TGTGCCAGCAGTCGACAGGGGAAAGTGGTTAATGAAAAACTGTTTTTT
TRBJ1-1 TRBD1 . TRBV30 CAWTTGTGFFGTEAFF TGTGCCTGGACCACCGGGACAGGGTTTTTTGGGACTGAAGCTTTCTTT
TRBJ1-1 . . TRBV24-1 CATSHSQNRNTEAFF TGTGCCACCAGTCATTCGCAGAACAGGAACACTGAAGCTTTCTTT